This TCR beta chain derives from a study of OX40 agonist ivuxolimab in advanced cancers. Profiling relied on immunoSEQ multiplex PCR, and the TCRdb table lists in-frame clones only, not all of them. The sample has fewer than 70,000 clones, roughly 84% seen once. Trimming shortened V by 5 bases and J by 7 bases, and 9 bases separated the two germline ends. Germline CDR1 reads LNHDA; CDR2 reads SQIVND (reference sequence). The length of the CDR3 is 12 residues. This clonotype was sampled from an adult with an advanced solid tumor such as melanoma, head and neck, liver or kidney cancer. The V gene is TRBV19, the J gene TRBJ1-5; no firm D call. Source: CD4+ or CD8+ T cells sorted from blood, taken in a trial of the OX40 agonist ivuxolimab. DNA for the CDR3: TGTGCCAGTAGTCGGGTACAGCAGCCCCAGCATTTT. Its protein product is CASSRVQQPQHF.